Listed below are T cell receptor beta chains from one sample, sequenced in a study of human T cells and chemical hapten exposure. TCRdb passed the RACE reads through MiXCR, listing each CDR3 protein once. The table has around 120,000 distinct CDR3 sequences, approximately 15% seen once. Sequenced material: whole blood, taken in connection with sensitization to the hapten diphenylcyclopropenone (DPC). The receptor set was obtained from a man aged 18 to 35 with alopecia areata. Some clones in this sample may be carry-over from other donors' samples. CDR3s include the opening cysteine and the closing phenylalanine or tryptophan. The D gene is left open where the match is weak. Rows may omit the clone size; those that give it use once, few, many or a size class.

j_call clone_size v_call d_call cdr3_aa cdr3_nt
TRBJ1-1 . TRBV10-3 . CAITPTPNTEAFF TGTGCCATCACCCCAACACCGAACACTGAAGCTTTCTTT
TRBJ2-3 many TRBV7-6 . CASGVSLSGSTDTQYF TGTGCCAGCGGCGTAAGCCTTAGCGGATCCACAGATACGCAGTATTTT
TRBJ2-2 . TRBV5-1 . CASRPGANTGELFF TGCGCCAGCAGGCCGGGAGCGAACACCGGGGAGCTGTTTTTT
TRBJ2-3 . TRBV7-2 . CASSPDRGLGTQYF TGTGCCAGCAGCCCGGACCGAGGACTTGGTACGCAGTATTTT
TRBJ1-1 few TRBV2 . CASRTRTAMNTEAFF TGTGCCAGCAGAACTCGGACAGCCATGAACACTGAAGCTTTCTTT
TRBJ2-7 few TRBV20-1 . CSARKRRGLSDEQYF TGCAGTGCTAGAAAGCGGCGGGGGCTCTCTGATGAGCAGTACTTC
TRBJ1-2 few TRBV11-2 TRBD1 CASSSMRDREYGYTF TGTGCCAGCAGCTCGATGAGGGACAGGGAATATGGCTACACCTTC
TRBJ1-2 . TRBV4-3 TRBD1 CASSHHRDRPNYGYTF TGCGCCAGCAGCCATCACCGGGACAGACCTAACTATGGCTACACCTTC
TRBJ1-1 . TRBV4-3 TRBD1 CASSQDQQRTGGIGTEAFF TGCGCCAGCAGCCAAGATCAGCAGCGGACAGGGGGCATTGGCACTGAAGCTTTCTTT
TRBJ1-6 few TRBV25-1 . CASSLLAGNNNSPLHF TGTGCCAGCAGTCTTCTTGCGGGGAATAATAATTCACCCCTCCACTTT
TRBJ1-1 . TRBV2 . CASSDRGPFMNTEAFF TGTGCCAGCAGTGACAGGGGACCTTTCATGAACACTGAAGCTTTCTTT
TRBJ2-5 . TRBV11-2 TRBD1 CASSQAQGVFLETQYF TGTGCCAGCAGCCAGGCACAGGGGGTTTTCTTAGAGACCCAGTACTTC
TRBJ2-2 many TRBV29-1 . CSVDGSLNTGELFF TGCAGCGTTGATGGCTCGTTGAACACCGGGGAGCTGTTTTTT
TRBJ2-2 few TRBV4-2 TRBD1 CASSQGGTGGRTGELFF TGTGCCAGCAGCCAAGGGGGGACAGGGGGCAGGACCGGGGAGCTGTTTTTT
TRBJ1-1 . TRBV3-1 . CASSQRQSNTEAFF TGTGCCAGCAGCCAGAGACAGTCGAACACTGAAGCTTTCTTT
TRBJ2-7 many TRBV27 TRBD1 CASRRTGYYEQYF TGTGCCAGCAGACGGACAGGGTATTACGAGCAGTACTTC
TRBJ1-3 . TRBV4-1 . CASSQEPTRMNSGNTIYF TGCGCCAGCAGCCAGGAGCCAACTAGGATGAACTCTGGAAACACCATATATTTT
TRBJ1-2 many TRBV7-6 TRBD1 CASSPTTGSDYGYTF TGTGCCAGCAGCCCGACGACAGGGTCGGACTATGGCTACACCTTC
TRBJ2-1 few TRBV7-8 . CASSLLAGNPYNEQFF TGTGCCAGCAGCCTACTGGCAGGGAACCCCTACAATGAGCAGTTCTTC
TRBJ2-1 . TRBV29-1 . CSVDWGLVNEQFF TGCAGCGTTGATTGGGGCCTGGTCAATGAGCAGTTCTTC
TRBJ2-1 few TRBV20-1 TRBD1 CSAGNDRGEQFF TGCAGTGCTGGAAACGACAGGGGAGAGCAGTTCTTC
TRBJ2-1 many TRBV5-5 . CASSLQETEPLF TGTGCCAGCAGCTTGCAGGAGACCGAACCGCTCTTC
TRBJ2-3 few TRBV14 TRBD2 CASRKGGLFGTDTQYF TGTGCCAGTAGAAAGGGAGGGCTTTTCGGGACAGATACGCAGTATTTT
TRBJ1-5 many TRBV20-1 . CSAERVGGRVQHF TGCAGTGCTGAGAGGGTGGGTGGTCGCGTCCAGCATTTT
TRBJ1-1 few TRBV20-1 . CSANLPPRNTEAFF TGCAGTGCTAACCTCCCCCCACGGAACACTGAAGCTTTCTTT
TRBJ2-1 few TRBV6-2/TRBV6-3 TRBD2 CASSYERGSYNEQFF TGTGCCAGCAGTTACGAGCGGGGGTCCTACAATGAGCAGTTCTTC
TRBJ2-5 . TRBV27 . CASSSPRGATEAQYF TGTGCCAGCAGTAGCCCCCGGGGGGCTACAGAGGCCCAGTACTTC
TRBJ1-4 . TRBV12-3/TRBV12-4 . CASSLENEKLFF TGTGCCAGCAGTTTAGAAAATGAAAAACTGTTTTTT
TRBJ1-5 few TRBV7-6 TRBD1 CASSLGQGGSQPQHF TGTGCCAGCAGCTTGGGGCAGGGGGGGAGTCAGCCCCAGCATTTT
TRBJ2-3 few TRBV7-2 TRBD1 CASSLKQGLADTQYF TGTGCCAGCAGCTTAAAACAGGGGTTGGCAGATACGCAGTATTTT
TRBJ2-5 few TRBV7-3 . CASSLKGAETQYF TGTGCCAGCAGCTTAAAAGGGGCGGAGACCCAGTACTTC